This T cell receptor (beta chain) was obtained from a study of shared clonotypes between healthy human individuals (dated by TCRdb to the early 2020s). Describing the broader study: Two women and three men aged 18 to 49 years were included in the cohort. To increase sequencing depth and limit assay-specific biases, TCR repertoire library preparation and sequencing were carried out by different laboratories using diverse techniques. For each donor, CD4 naive and CD4 memory were each run on three plates, CD8 naive on two plates, and CD8 memory on one plate. Each donor's leukapheresis produced roughly between roughly 0.85 and 10 billion PBMCs. The study deeply sequenced blood TCR repertoires of five healthy adults to estimate repertoire size and the extent of clonotype sharing between individuals.

CD8 naive samples were obtained by positive selection for CCR7 among CD45RO-negative cells, yielding a CD45RA+CCR7+ population from which TemRA cells were excluded. The donors were healthy, HIV-negative adults with no recently reported acute infections or vaccinations. Every donor was a Caucasian adult residing in Nashville, Tennessee, USA. Blood was obtained by leukapheresis, after which PBMCs were separated by Ficoll-Histopaque density gradient centrifugation and cryopreserved in liquid nitrogen vapor phase. Purity and quantity of every magnetically sorted T cell population were checked by analytical flow cytometry. Genomic DNA was isolated from every sorted fraction and measured by UV absorbance on a Nanodrop 2000c. Using the deep immunoSEQ assay, TCR CDR3 regions were amplified from genomic DNA by multiplex PCR. Extracted genomic DNA from each cell subset was distributed evenly across all wells of several immunoSEQ 96-well plates, and each plate was treated as a replicate. For sorted subsets, around 200 ng genomic DNA, equal to 30,000 to 35,000 T cell genomes, was loaded into each replicate PCR. Purified libraries were measured with a Qubit 3.0 fluorometer, size-checked on a Bioanalyzer 2100, and measured again with the KAPA Library Quantification kit. Each immunoSEQ 96-well plate was sequenced on its own single-read 150-cycle Illumina NextSeq 550 flow cell. In the paper's pipeline: Because the immunoSEQ output held only junctional sequences and lacked quality scores, the filtering could not match the filtering applied to full-length reads. Sequences were annotated with PyIR, a Python wrapper for IgBLAST v1.9, using IMGT germline references to assign V/J genes and CDR3. Reads were removed for weak V/J assignments (E-value above 1e-6), missing CDR3, stop codons, out-of-frame junctions, or ambiguous translated residues. V3J clonotypes were defined by identical inferred V gene, J gene, and CDR3 amino acid sequence. To compute the percentage overlap between repertoires, the number of shared unique clonotypes was divided by the size of the smaller repertoire. Richness of each repertoire was evaluated using RTK rarefaction, the Chao1 estimator, and Recon v2.1 estimates of unobserved clonotypes. Generation probabilities were computed with OLGA for all TCRbeta clonotypes obtained by the gDNA method from several donors. Sourced from immuneACCESS, this table was stored by TCRdb with only in-frame sequences that have V and J called. A share of the clones is absent; for the studies checked, an unresolved V gene accounts for under half, and the remainder has no known explanation. That table furnishes V, J and clone size, whereas the DNA furnished D and trimming. Across this sample there are about 2.2 million clones, with roughly 93% seen only once. The ten largest account for around 1.7% of the sample.

Concerning this clone: Its cognate antigen has yet to be identified. No base quality values were provided; no much bigger clone lies one nucleotide off.

Summary of the overall study and its limitations: Naive subsets generally had larger estimated clonotype richness than memory subsets did. The small number of donors limited the genetic and exposure-history diversity represented. Rarefaction of sorted-subset datasets indicated incomplete sequencing despite the large sequencing depth. Sampling was limited to blood, and TCR repertoires in tissue likely differ from TCR repertoires in blood. Across a handful of donors, 5% to 6% of naive CD4, roughly 3.5% of naive CD8, roughly 2.3% of memory CD4, and approximately 0.4% of memory CD8 clonotypes were shared. Compared with non-shared clonotypes, the clonotypes found in all four sorted-subset donors had higher generation probabilities. Pairwise subsampling indicated that sequencing depth was expected to affect the degree of clonotype sharing among donors.

CDR1 is given as LNHNV and CDR2 as YYDKDF, both from the germline V gene (reference sequence). Spanning cysteine to phenylalanine, the CDR3 consists of 12 amino acids. Kept here is only the CDR3 DNA, which spans 36 bases and is read in frame from base 1. The junction carries 8 bases between V and J, which are trimmed by 1 base and 7 bases respectively. This sequence was found in a man aged 18 to 29 in good health. Some clones in this sample may be carry-over from other donors' samples. Rearrangement joined TRBV15 to TRBJ2-7; too little of a D gene remains to name it. Sequenced material: naive CD8+ T cells from PBMCs. This sample's cell subset or site label indicates: CD45RA+CCR7+. The CDR3 in this case is CATSRGAGEQYF. Read as DNA, the sequence is TGTGCCACCAGCAGAGGGGCTGGGGAGCAGTACTTC. The reference TRBV15 and TRBJ2-7 proteins fill in what lies around the CDR3, so the full variable domain reads DAMVIQNPRYQVTQFGKPVTLSCSQTLNHNVMYWYQQKSSQAPKLLFHYYDKDFNNEADTPDNFQSRRPNTSFCFLDIRSPGLGDTAMYLCATSRGAGEQYFGPGTRLTVT.